The entry that follows covers one T cell receptor (beta chain) sequence. The sample belongs to a study of T cells in Graves' hyperthyroidism and ophthalmopathy. Germline CDR1 reads SGDLS; CDR2 reads YYNGEE. The length of the CDR3 is 16 residues. The CDR3 regions of TCR beta were amplified from RNA transcripts. An initial round of RT-PCR targeting the TCR CDR3 relied on the HTBI primer set. TCRdb re-analysed the multiplex PCR reads in MiXCR, keeping a single row per CDR3 protein. The sample has over 650,000 distinct CDR3 sequences; nearly 45% are singletons. The material sequenced was peripheral blood or thyroid tissue (not recorded which). The sequence was collected from an adult man with Graves' disease, either hyperthyroidism or ophthalmopathy (not recorded which). The chain links TRBV9 to TRBJ1-5, with TRBD2 identical over 12 bases. With the DNA end fitting TRBJ2-3 better, the J assignment may be wrong. In DNA form, the CDR3 reads TGTGCCAGCAGCCGCCTAGCGGGAGGGAAGACAGATACGCAGTATTTT. Translated, it gives CASSRLAGGKTDTQYF.